One and the same sample provided the 26 T cell receptor beta chains below, sequenced in a study of human CD8 memory T cell subsets. TCR beta libraries were made by UMI-labeled 5' RACE. TCRdb reprocessed the 5' RACE reads and stores each CDR3 protein as one record, lacking DNA. This sample's table has more than 6,500 distinct CDR3 sequences. The sample taken for sequencing was CD8+ stem-like memory T cells (TSCM and TCM) sorted from PBMCs. Subset meaning: stem-like memory CD8 T cells (TSTEM), CCR7+ PD-1- TIGIT-. The source of these receptors is a human donor in good health.

This clonotype is called large based on its frequency. CDR3 in amino acids: CASSLGQGVAEAFF. The rearrangement joins TRBV5-1 to TRBJ1-1; TCRdb's D call, TRBD1, is unchecked because there is no DNA. The CDR3 length is 14 residues. Germline V lookup: CDR1 SGHRS, CDR2 YFSETQ.

The chain recombines TRBV15 with TRBJ2-3. CDR3 size: 12 residues. The germline V gene encodes CDR1 LNHNV and CDR2 YYDKDF (reference sequence). CDR3: CATSTRLDTQYF.

The J gene is TRBJ2-6, the V gene TRBV28. This CDR3 contains 13 residues. CDR1 MDHEN and CDR2 SYDVKM come from the germline V gene. The CDR3 loop reads CASGVSGANVLTF.

The chain couples TRBV3-1 to TRBJ2-3; lacking DNA, the TRBD2 call made by TCRdb goes unchecked. Germline V gene lookup returns CDR1 LGHDT and CDR2 YNNKEL (reference sequence). The length of the CDR3 is 14 residues. The CDR3 here is CAAYGERAVDTQYF.

This clonotype is deemed medium-sized (0.01 to 0.1%) by its frequency. V usage is TRBV30 and J usage is TRBJ2-1; TCRdb reports TRBD1, a call that lacks DNA to check it against. The germline V gene encodes CDR1 GTSNPN and CDR2 SVGIG (reference sequence). CDR3 size: 15 residues. CDR3 sequence: CAWIPGVSSYNEQFF.

The chain carries TRBV4-1 and TRBJ1-2; TCRdb reports TRBD1, a call that lacks DNA to check it against. The CDR3 sequence is 16 residues long. Germline V gene sequence: CDR1 MGHRA, CDR2 YSYEKL. The CDR3 reads CASSQDGTRGQDGYTF.

CDR3 loop: CASRALTVGDSDSNQPQHF. The gene calls are TRBV10-1 and TRBJ1-5; TCRdb designates TRBD1, a call that cannot be tested without DNA. Germline assignment: CDR1 WNHNN and CDR2 SYGVQD (reference sequence). The CDR3 is 19 residues long.

The V gene is TRBV11-2, the J gene TRBJ2-7; the TCRdb D gene call, TRBD2, has no DNA to confirm it. Germline V gives CDR1 SGHAT, CDR2 FQNNGV. The CDR3 is 16 amino acids. CDR3 amino acids: CASSATSRGWSYEQYF. Complete variable domain (other parts from reference TRBV11-2 and TRBJ2-7): EAGVAQSPRYKIIEKRQSVAFWCNPISGHATLYWYQQILGQGPKLLIQFQNNGVVDDSQLPKDRFSAERLKGVDSTLKIQPAKLEDSAVYLCASSATSRGWSYEQYFGPGTRLTVT.

The genes are TRBV20-1 and TRBJ2-1. The germline V gene encodes CDR1 DFQATT and CDR2 SNEGSKA (reference sequence). The CDR3 extends over 14 amino acids. This CDR3 is CSARESLAGFQQFF.

The chain carries TRBV10-2 and TRBJ1-6; there is no DNA to check the TCRdb D call of TRBD1. Germline V gives CDR1 WSHSY, CDR2 SAAADI. The CDR3 extends over 14 amino acids. The chain's CDR3 is CASSEGRGNSPLHF.

The chain combines TRBV9 with TRBJ1-2; TCRdb proposes TRBD1, but this gene call is untestable without DNA. The germline CDR1 and CDR2 sequences are SGDLS and YYNGEE. This CDR3 region has 13 residues. CDR3 sequence reads: CASSLQGRRGYTF.

This chain links TRBV7-8 with TRBJ2-5; without DNA, the TCRdb call of TRBD1 cannot be checked. Germline assignment: CDR1 SGHVS and CDR2 FQNEAQ. The CDR3 totals 15 residues. The CDR3 loop reads CASSPPGTGKETQYF.

The genes are TRBV7-8 and TRBJ2-1; TCRdb's D call of TRBD2 is untestable without DNA. Germline V lookup: CDR1 SGHVS, CDR2 FQNEAQ. There are 16 residues in the CDR3. CDR3 in amino acids: CASSVPGTSVVNEQFF.

This chain links TRBV4-1 with TRBJ1-2. This CDR3 region has 14 residues. CDR1 MGHRA and CDR2 YSYEKL come from the germline V gene. The CDR3 spells CASSQGLWEYGYTF.

This chain uses TRBV20-1 with TRBJ2-7; the D call of TRBD2 rests on TCRdb alone, since no DNA is present to check it. The CDR3 extends over 15 amino acids. The germline CDR1 and CDR2 sequences are DFQATT and SNEGSKA (reference sequence). The CDR3 protein is CSARDPGTSGIEQYF.

By frequency, this clonotype registers medium-sized (0.01 to 0.1%). The chain links TRBV5-4 to TRBJ1-1; without DNA, the TCRdb call of TRBD1 cannot be checked. The germline CDR1 and CDR2 sequences are SGHNT and YYREEE (reference sequence). The CDR3 consists of 14 residues. CDR3 sequence reads: CASSTGTMNTEAFF.

The chain combines TRBV6-6 with TRBJ1-1; TCRdb's D gene call, TRBD1, goes unchecked for lack of DNA. This CDR3 comprises 15 residues. Germline V gene data show CDR1 as MNHNY and CDR2 as SVGAGI (reference sequence). The CDR3 reads CASTPYRPGNTEAFF.

This rearrangement joins TRBV2 to TRBJ2-3; as DNA is missing, the TRBD1 call by TCRdb cannot be tested. This CDR3 is built from 15 residues. Germline-derived CDR1 and CDR2 are SNHLY and FYNNEI. This CDR3 reads CASSGGTASTDTQYF.

The chain has TRBV5-1 and TRBJ2-3; TCRdb selects TRBD2, and the lack of DNA leaves this call unchecked. Looked up from germline, CDR1 is SGHRS and CDR2 is YFSETQ. The CDR3 runs 15 residues. The CDR3 here is CASSLVGSGADTQYF.

Measured by frequency, this clonotype is medium-sized (0.01 to 0.1%). The chain carries TRBV30 and TRBJ1-1. Germline V gene sequence: CDR1 GTSNPN, CDR2 SVGIG (reference sequence). This CDR3 region has 13 residues. CDR3 protein: CAWSVVRNTEAFF.

This rearrangement joins TRBV6-4 to TRBJ2-2; TCRdb gives TRBD1 as the D gene, but with no DNA this cannot be confirmed. The CDR3 is 15 residues long. The V gene's germline CDR1 is MRHNA and CDR2 SNTAGT. The CDR3 loop reads CASSASGVDTGELFF.

This chain connects TRBV6-1 to TRBJ2-7; TCRdb outputs TRBD1, but without DNA this stays unchecked. Germline V CDR1 and CDR2: MNHNS, SASEGT. There are 16 residues in the CDR3. The CDR3 is CASSGFVGGSSYEQYF.

By frequency, this clonotype is medium-sized. The rearrangement joins TRBV5-4 to TRBJ2-6; lacking DNA, the TRBD1 call made by TCRdb goes unchecked. Germline V lookup: CDR1 SGHNT, CDR2 YYREEE (reference sequence). The CDR3 length is 17 residues. Here the CDR3 reads CASSWGAHFSGANVLTF. The full variable domain, rest sourced from reference TRBV5-4 and TRBJ2-6, is ETGVTQSPTHLIKTRGQQVTLRCSSQSGHNTVSWYQQALGQGPQFIFQYYREEENGRGNFPPRFSGLQFPNYSSELNVNALELDDSALYLCASSWGAHFSGANVLTFGAGSRLTVL.

The CDR3 here is CASSPGQYTGELFF. The V and J genes are TRBV12-3 or TRBV12-4 and TRBJ2-2; TCRdb's assignment of TRBD1 cannot be checked, as there is no DNA. CDR3 size: 14 residues.

The V call is TRBV12-3 or TRBV12-4, the J call TRBJ1-1. The CDR3 runs 14 residues. This CDR3 is CASSSSDRNTEAFF.

The CDR3 loop is CASSSGGTPNYGYTF. V and J are TRBV11-2 and TRBJ1-2; as DNA is missing, the TRBD1 call by TCRdb cannot be tested. CDR1 is SGHAT, CDR2 FQNNGV, per germline. The CDR3 loop spans 15 amino acids.